This T cell receptor (beta chain) was sequenced during a study of Ad26.COV2.S vaccination and SARS-CoV-2 variants. Study-wide points: Vaccinees reportedly had broad spike-specific CD8+ and CD4+ T cell responses. Whether participants received vaccine or placebo, their non-spike TCR breadth was similar. Recipients given vaccine exceeded placebo recipients in spike-specific TCR breadth.

The data were produced by immunoSEQ multiplex PCR, yet TCRdb's version contains in-frame clones alone and is incomplete. Here the sample spans approximately 340,000 clones, about 92% being singletons. Points on this clone: Antigen specificity is unknown.

The CDR3 runs to 11 residues. V was trimmed by 7 bases and J by 5 bases, leaving 6 bases between them. CDR1 is ENHRY and CDR2 is SYGVKD in the germline V gene. This sequence was found in a human donor who had recovered from COVID-19. The rearrangement uses TRBV10-3 and TRBJ2-1; D is unresolved. The sequenced sample was peripheral blood, obtained after recovery from COVID-19. CDR3 nucleotides: TGTGCCATCATGGCTAACAATGAGCAGTTCTTC. It codes for CAIMANNEQFF.